A selection of T cell receptor beta chains follows, all from one sample in a study of T cells in localized non-small cell lung cancer. TCRdb keeps only in-frame clones here, not all; method: immunoSEQ multiplex PCR. The sample carries around 870 clones, 20% to 30% recorded once. The source material was normal lung tissue next to the tumor, sampled before any cancer treatment. Receptor source: a male donor aged 60 or older with stage I lung adenocarcinoma. CDR3s include the opening cysteine and the closing phenylalanine or tryptophan. The order of the fields is D gene, V gene, clone size, J gene, CDR3 DNA, CDR3 protein. A D gene is named only where the DNA matches it firmly. Rows give clone size only sometimes, using once, few, many, or a class for an expanded clone.

-,TRBV19,-,TRBJ2-7,TGTGCCAGTAGTTTAGACCATCAGGCGCCCGAGCAGTACTTC,CASSLDHQAPEQYF
-,TRBV10-2,-,TRBJ2-2,TGCGCCAGCAGGGCCGGGACACAGGGTACCGGGGAGCTGTTTTTT,CASRAGTQGTGELFF
-,TRBV19,-,TRBJ1-3,TGTGCCAGTAAAACCCCGGGCCGAAACACCATATATTTT,CASKTPGRNTIYF
-,TRBV10-2,-,TRBJ2-7,TGCGCCAGCAGTGGTGGGGCAGGCCCTGCCGCCTACGAGCAGTACTTC,CASSGGAGPAAYEQYF
-,TRBV29-1,few,TRBJ2-5,TGCAGCGTCGATGACAGGGAGGGTAGGGAGACCCAGTACTTC,CSVDDREGRETQYF
-,TRBV18,-,TRBJ1-1,TGTGCCAGCTCACCGACAGGAAACACTGAAGCTTTCTTT,CASSPTGNTEAFF
-,TRBV15,few,TRBJ2-3,TGTGCCACCAGCAGAGATGGTCTTGGAGGTGGCACAGATACGCAGTATTTT,CATSRDGLGGGTDTQYF
-,TRBV4-1,medium-sized,TRBJ2-1,TGCGCCAGCAGCCAAGTCCAGGGCTTCGGCAATGAGCAGTTCTTC,CASSQVQGFGNEQFF
-,TRBV11-3,-,TRBJ1-6,TGTGCCAGCAGCCCGACGCGTGGTAATAATTCACCCCTCCACTTT,CASSPTRGNNSPLHF
-,TRBV19,-,TRBJ2-1,TGTGCCAGTAGCCTTAAGCCAGGGCTAGGGAATGAGCAGTTCTTC,CASSLKPGLGNEQFF
-,TRBV30,-,TRBJ1-6,TGTGCCTGGAGTGTTGAACCCCCGGAAAGGGGGTCACCCCTCCACTTT,CAWSVEPPERGSPLHF
-,TRBV6-8,medium-sized,TRBJ1-1,TGTGCCAGCAGATACACGAAGGAAGGTCGGAACACTGAAGCTTTCTTT,CASRYTKEGRNTEAFF
-,TRBV30,-,TRBJ1-3,TGTGCCTGGAGTCCAGTGGGTTCTGGAAACACCATATATTTT,CAWSPVGSGNTIYF
TRBD1,TRBV11-3,medium-sized,TRBJ2-7,TGTGCCAGCAGCCAAGGGCTGACAGGGGCCCTCTACGAGCAGTACTTC,CASSQGLTGALYEQYF
-,TRBV23-1,few,TRBJ1-5,TGCGCCAGCAGTCCGGGTGTTAGGTGGGAGCAGAATCAGCCCCAGCATTTT,CASSPGVRWEQNQPQHF
-,TRBV19,few,TRBJ1-2,TGTGCCAGTAGTATAGATCTTAGTACAGGAACAAAGATTGGCTACACCTTC,CASSIDLSTGTKIGYTF
-,TRBV19,few,TRBJ2-5,TGTGCCAGTAGTCTTACTGGGGGGTCCGGGACCCAGTACTTC,CASSLTGGSGTQYF
TRBD1,TRBV6-8,-,TRBJ1-1,TGTGCCAGCAGTTACACTACAGGGGAGGACACTGAAGCTTTCTTT,CASSYTTGEDTEAFF
TRBD2,TRBV11-3,few,TRBJ2-7,TGTGCCAGCAGCTTTTTCGGGGGGGTTTCCTACGAGCAGTACTTC,CASSFFGGVSYEQYF
TRBD1,TRBV11-3,medium-sized,TRBJ2-7,TGTGCCAGCAGCCGCCCAACAGGGGGCGTCTACGAGCAGTACTTC,CASSRPTGGVYEQYF
TRBD1,TRBV7-2,medium-sized,TRBJ1-2,TGTGCCAGCAGCGGGACAGGGCCCTATGGCTACACCTTC,CASSGTGPYGYTF
-,TRBV19,-,TRBJ2-6,TGTGCCAGTAGTGGACAGAAATGGTCTGGGGCCAACGTCCTGACTTTC,CASSGQKWSGANVLTF
-,TRBV19,few,TRBJ1-1,TGTGCCAGTACCCCGGGACTTTTGCTAGGAGAAGCTTTCTTT,CASTPGLLLGEAFF
-,TRBV6-8,-,TRBJ2-3,TGTGCCAGCAGTCCGACAGAGACAGATACGCAGTATTTT,CASSPTETDTQYF
TRBD1,TRBV11-3,few,TRBJ1-1,TGTGCCAGCAGCCGCACAGGGGCCACGGCTGAAGCTTTCTTT,CASSRTGATAEAFF
TRBD1,TRBV11-3,medium-sized,TRBJ2-7,TGTGCCAGCAGCCGGACAGGACCAGCCTACGAGCAGTACTTC,CASSRTGPAYEQYF
TRBD1,TRBV10-2,few,TRBJ1-2,TGCGCCAGCAGTGACCTCGGGACAGGGTATGGCTACACCTTC,CASSDLGTGYGYTF
-,TRBV7-7,few,TRBJ1-5,TGTGCCAGCAGCCGAGGGGGAGTAGGACAGCCCCAGCATTTT,CASSRGGVGQPQHF
TRBD2,TRBV10-2,few,TRBJ2-1,TGCGCCAGCAGTGATGGGGGGGTTATAGAGGAGCAGTTCTTC,CASSDGGVIEEQFF
-,TRBV11-3,few,TRBJ2-7,TGTGCCAGCAGCTTTGGAAGGGGAGCCTACGAGCAGTACTTC,CASSFGRGAYEQYF
-,TRBV19,-,TRBJ2-7,TGTGCCAGTAGTATAGAGGGCAGGAGGACCTACGAGCAGTACTTC,CASSIEGRRTYEQYF
TRBD2,TRBV10-3,large,TRBJ2-3,TGTGCCATCAGTGAGCCCTCTTCTAGCGGGGGTGAAACTAGCACAGATACGCAGTATTTT,CAISEPSSSGGETSTDTQYF
-,TRBV14,few,TRBJ2-7,TGTGCCAGCAGCCAAAGCTACGAGCAGTACTTC,CASSQSYEQYF
-,TRBV19,few,TRBJ1-2,TGTGCCAGTAGTGACACATTCTATGGCTACACCTTC,CASSDTFYGYTF
-,TRBV29-1,-,TRBJ1-2,TGCAGCGTTCGGGGGGCCGGGGGCAACTATGGCTACACCTTC,CSVRGAGGNYGYTF
-,TRBV5-1,few,TRBJ2-1,TGCGCCAGCAGCTCACTCGAGGGAAGGCCCTACAATGAGCAGTTCTTC,CASSSLEGRPYNEQFF
TRBD1,TRBV18,-,TRBJ2-7,TGTGCCAGCTCACCAGGGACAGGGGCCTACGAGCAGTACTTC,CASSPGTGAYEQYF
TRBD1,TRBV4-1,-,TRBJ1-1,TGCGCCAGCAGCCCCGAGGGGCAGGGGGTGCTTGAAGCTTTCTTT,CASSPEGQGVLEAFF
TRBD1,TRBV11-3,-,TRBJ1-6,TGTGCCAGCAGCTCATCCGGGACAGGGTATTCACCCCTCCACTTT,CASSSSGTGYSPLHF
TRBD1,TRBV19,-,TRBJ2-3,TGTGCCAGTAGGGGGACAGGGGGCTTAAGTTCAGATACGCAGTATTTT,CASRGTGGLSSDTQYF
-,TRBV11-3,-,TRBJ2-5,TGTGCCAGCAGCTTAGTTGGGTTCGCGGAAGAGACCCAGTACTTC,CASSLVGFAEETQYF